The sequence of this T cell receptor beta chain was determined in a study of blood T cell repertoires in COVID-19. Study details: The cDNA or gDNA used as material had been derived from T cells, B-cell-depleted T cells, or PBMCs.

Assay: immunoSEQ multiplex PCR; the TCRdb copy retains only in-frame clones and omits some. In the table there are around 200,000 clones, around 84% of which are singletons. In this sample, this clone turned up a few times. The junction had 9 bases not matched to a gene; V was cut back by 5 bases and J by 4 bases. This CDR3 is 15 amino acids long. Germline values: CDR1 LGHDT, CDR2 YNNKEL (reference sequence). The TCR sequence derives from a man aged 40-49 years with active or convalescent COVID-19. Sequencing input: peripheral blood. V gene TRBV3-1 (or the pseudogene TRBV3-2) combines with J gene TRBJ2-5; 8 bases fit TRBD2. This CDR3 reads CASSSAGLAGETQYF. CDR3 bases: TGTGCCAGCAGCTCCGCCGGACTAGCCGGAGAGACCCAGTACTTC.